This entry lists 27 T cell receptor beta chains sequenced from one sample in a study of CD8 T cells in Susac syndrome. The authors reverse transcribed roughly 0.5 to 1 ug RNA with random hexamers. TCRdb itself ran the immunoSEQ multiplex PCR reads through MiXCR, one entry per CDR3 protein. The sample shows 130,000 to 150,000 distinct CDR3 sequences, approximately 95% of them seen only once. The sequencing input was CD8+ T cells from PBMCs. The source of these receptors is a human donor in good health.

This clonotype was recorded once. The gene calls are TRBV7-2 and TRBJ1-5; a possible D gene is TRBD1 (5 bases). V was pared by 3 bases and J by 8 bases, with 14 bases between. Germline V lookup: CDR1 SGHTA, CDR2 FQGNSA. The CDR3 runs to 14 residues. The CDR3 spells CASSLYSGTEPQHF. Written as DNA, the CDR3 is TGTGCCAGCAGCTTGTACTCAGGGACTGAGCCCCAGCATTTT. Full variable domain (outside the CDR3, taken from reference TRBV7-2 and TRBJ1-5): GAGVSQSPSNKVTEKGKDVELRCDPISGHTALYWYRQSLGQGLEFLIYFQGNSAPDKSGLPSDRFSAERTGGSVSTLTIQRTQQEDSAVYLCASSLYSGTEPQHFGDGTRLSIL.

This rearrangement joins TRBV4-3 to TRBJ2-2; 8 bases fit TRBD2. The CDR3 runs 17 residues. Per germline, CDR1 LGHNA and CDR2 YSLEER. After removal of 4 bases from V and 7 bases from J, the junction contained 14 bases not matched to a gene. CDR3 loop: CASSPPPIREGVGELFF. CDR3 sequence (DNA): TGCGCCAGCAGCCCCCCACCCATCCGGGAGGGGGTCGGGGAGCTGTTTTTT.

The chain links TRBV7-9 to TRBJ2-5; D gene uncertain. The V end was cut by 0 bases, the J end by 4 bases, with 15 bases between. Germline assignment: CDR1 SEHNR and CDR2 FQNEAQ (reference sequence). This CDR3 is built from 16 residues. CDR3 sequence: CASSLALVAVLETQYF. The CDR3 region has the DNA TGTGCCAGCAGCTTAGCGCTGGTAGCCGTTCTAGAGACCCAGTACTTC.

This clonotype was seen a single time. The chain combines TRBV29-1 with TRBJ2-7, with 10 positions matching TRBD1. V gave up 8 bases and J gave up 2 bases; unmatched junction bases: 9. There are 14 residues in the CDR3. Germline CDR1 and CDR2: SQVTM and ANQGSEA. CDR3 nucleotide sequence: TGCAGCCCGTTATCCGGGACAGGGGCCTACGAGCAGTACTTC. Translating it yields CSPLSGTGAYEQYF.

CDR3 nucleotide sequence: TGTGCCAGCAGTCCGCCGGGACTAGCCTCCTACAATGAGCAGTTCTTC. Protein sequence: CASSPPGLASYNEQFF. V is TRBV27 and J is TRBJ2-1; 9 positions agree with TRBD2. Unmatched junction bases numbered 5, after V lost 5 bases and J lost 0 bases. The germline CDR1 and CDR2 sequences are MNHEY and SMNVEV (reference sequence). CDR3 length equals 16 residues.

This clonotype was recorded only once. This chain links TRBV27 with TRBJ1-5; D may be TRBD1 (5 bases). The germline V gene has CDR1 MNHEY and CDR2 SMNVEV (reference sequence). The CDR3 runs to 17 residues. V was cut by 2 bases and J by 6 bases, with 20 bases left in between. The CDR3 sequence: CASSLVWVDGGAQPQHF. CDR3 bases: TGTGCCAGCAGTTTAGTCTGGGTTGACGGGGGTGCTCAGCCCCAGCATTTT.

The chain uses TRBV15 and TRBJ2-7, with 8 bases that match TRBD2. Germline V gene sequence: CDR1 LNHNV, CDR2 YYDKDF (reference sequence). After removal of 3 bases from V and 7 bases from J, the junction contained 5 bases not matched to a gene. There are 13 residues in the CDR3. CDR3 protein: CATSSISGKEQYF. In DNA, the CDR3 is TGTGCCACCAGCAGTATTAGCGGGAAGGAGCAGTACTTC.

The V and J genes are TRBV30 and TRBJ2-7, with D uncertain. Germline assignment: CDR1 GTSNPN and CDR2 SVGIG (reference sequence). The CDR3 is made up of 12 amino acids. V shed 5 bases and J shed 0 bases, with 8 bases lying between them. This CDR3 reads CAWSYSSYEQYF. The CDR3 DNA reads TGTGCCTGGTCTTATAGCTCCTACGAGCAGTACTTC.

The chain joins TRBV29-1 to TRBJ2-7; 7 bases line up with TRBD1. The trim removed 6 bases at V and 9 bases at J, leaving 11 bases unmatched. Germline V lookup: CDR1 SQVTM, CDR2 ANQGSEA. The CDR3 loop spans 12 amino acids. CDR3 DNA sequence: TGCAGCGTCGAGGCAGGGGGAAAGTGGCAGTACTTC. It translates to CSVEAGGKWQYF.

This clonotype was found once. This chain uses TRBV28 with TRBJ1-3; no reliable D call. V was shortened by 3 bases and J by 0 bases, with 9 bases between the two germline ends. CDR1 and CDR2 (germline): MDHEN, SYDVKM. This CDR3 has 15 amino acids. CDR3 nucleotides: TGTGCCAGCAGTTTCGGGTCGAGCTCTGGAAACACCATATATTTT. This encodes CASSFGSSSGNTIYF.

The genes are TRBV3-1 and TRBJ2-1; D is unclear. The CDR3 contains 15 residues. Germline V CDR1 and CDR2: LGHDT, YNNKEL (reference sequence). V lost 0 bases and J 5 bases, leaving 11 bases between the germline ends. In DNA form, the CDR3 reads TGTGCCAGCAGCCAAGAAGTCGACCGCAACAATGAGCAGTTCTTC. Translated, it gives CASSQEVDRNNEQFF.

The gene calls are TRBV24-1 and TRBJ2-2; D not resolved. Trimming cost V 5 bases and J 6 bases, with 3 bases left between them. Germline CDR1 KGHDR, CDR2 SFDVKD. The length of the CDR3 is 11 residues. Written as DNA, the CDR3 is TGTGCCACCAGTGTGGCCGGGGAGCTGTTTTTT. It translates to CATSVAGELFF.

The DNA of the CDR3 is TGTGCCAGCAGCGACCAAGCGGGAGGGTCCTACAATGAGCAGTTCTTC. Its protein is CASSDQAGGSYNEQFF. The chain combines TRBV28 with TRBJ2-1, with 10 bases fitting TRBD2. Germline CDR1 is MDHEN and CDR2 is SYDVKM. The CDR3 is 16 residues long. The J segment lost 1 base and the V segment lost 6 bases, leaving 6 bases of the junction unmatched.

CDR3 in amino acids: CASSVEMEIAQYF. CDR3 in DNA: TGTGCCAGCAGCGTAGAAATGGAGATAGCGCAGTATTTT. The gene calls are TRBV9 and TRBJ2-3; D is uncertain. V lost 0 bases and J 10 bases, leaving 12 bases between the germline ends. Per the germline V gene, CDR1 is SGDLS and CDR2 is YYNGEE. The CDR3 covers 13 residues.

V and J are TRBV2 and TRBJ1-1; a possible D gene is TRBD1 (6 bases). Germline loops: CDR1 SNHLY, CDR2 FYNNEI. The V gene lost 7 bases and the J gene lost 3 bases, with 12 bases spanning the gap. The CDR3 runs 13 residues. The CDR3 coding sequence is TGTGCCAGCACCTGGGGGGCCTACACTGAAGCTTTCTTT. Translated, it gives CASTWGAYTEAFF.

The genes are TRBV20-1 and TRBJ2-1; no clear D. The CDR3 contains 12 residues. In germline, CDR1 is DFQATT, CDR2 SNEGSKA (reference sequence). Trimming took off 0 bases at V and 7 bases at J, with 7 bases between the two ends. The chain's CDR3 is CSAREFGNEQFF. CDR3 nucleotides: TGCAGTGCTAGAGAATTTGGGAATGAGCAGTTCTTC.

The chain has TRBV20-1 and TRBJ2-5; D is uncertain. V dropped 6 bases and J dropped 5 bases, with 13 bases sitting between them. CDR1 is DFQATT and CDR2 is SNEGSKA in the germline V gene (reference sequence). CDR3 size: 12 residues. The CDR3 loop is CSAPNLSETQYF. The CDR3 DNA sequence: TGCAGTGCCCCCAACCTGTCGGAGACCCAGTACTTC.

This chain joins TRBV20-1 and TRBJ1-1; D may be TRBD1 (6 bases). Trimming pared 1 base from V and 11 bases from J, leaving 17 bases between. This CDR3 has 13 residues. The germline CDR1 and CDR2 sequences are DFQATT and SNEGSKA (reference sequence). The CDR3 region is CSARGAGALGAFF. CDR3 DNA: TGCAGTGCTAGAGGAGCAGGGGCTCTGGGGGCTTTCTTT.

The chain uses TRBV28 and TRBJ2-7; D tentatively reads TRBD1 or TRBD2 (5 bases each). The germline gives CDR1 MDHEN, CDR2 SYDVKM. CDR3 length: 12 amino acids. V was clipped by 3 bases and J by 6 bases, with 9 bases between them. The CDR3 spells CASSFMRGEQYF. The DNA of the CDR3 is TGTGCCAGCAGTTTCATGAGGGGCGAGCAGTACTTC.

This chain uses TRBV5-4 with TRBJ2-2, with D perhaps TRBD2 (5 bases). Germline assignment: CDR1 SGHNT and CDR2 YYREEE (reference sequence). With 2 bases removed from V and 4 bases from J, the gap between germline ends came to 9 bases. This CDR3 has 14 amino acids. The CDR3, as DNA: TGTGCCAGCAGCTTAGCGGAGAGCACCGGGGAGCTGTTTTTT. Translating it yields CASSLAESTGELFF.

V gene TRBV27 combines with J gene TRBJ2-1; tentative D call: TRBD2 (6 bases). CDR1 is MNHEY, CDR2 SMNVEV, per germline (reference sequence). The CDR3 extends over 15 amino acids. V lost 3 bases to trimming and J lost 2 bases, with 11 bases between them. The CDR3 reads CASSFSGQPYNEQFF. The CDR3, as DNA: TGTGCCAGCAGTTTTAGCGGCCAGCCCTACAATGAGCAGTTCTTC.

The chain joins TRBV27 to TRBJ2-1, with D possibly matching TRBD2 (6 bases). With 3 bases removed from V and 1 base from J, the gap between germline ends came to 13 bases. This CDR3 is 16 amino acids long. Germline CDR1 is MNHEY and CDR2 is SMNVEV (reference sequence). The CDR3: CASSFGGGGSYNEQFF. CDR3 DNA: TGTGCCAGCAGTTTCGGGGGAGGAGGGTCCTACAATGAGCAGTTCTTC.

This clonotype was counted a single time. CDR3 sequence: CASSEFAGGPGDTQYF. The CDR3 nucleotides read TGTGCCAGCAGTGAATTTGCGGGAGGGCCTGGAGATACGCAGTATTTT. The chain links TRBV25-1 to TRBJ2-3, with 9 bases identical to TRBD2. The junction had 7 bases not matched to a gene; V was cut back by 1 base and J by 5 bases. Germline V gene data show CDR1 as MGHDK and CDR2 as SYGVNS. The CDR3 runs to 16 residues.

The rearrangement links TRBV4-3 to TRBJ2-1; perhaps TRBD2 as D (5 bases). This CDR3 region has 16 residues. Germline assignment: CDR1 LGHNA and CDR2 YSLEER. Deletions cut 0 bases from V and 5 bases from J, with 14 bases between. The CDR3 is CASSQDFLALDNEQFF. CDR3 nucleotide sequence: TGCGCCAGCAGCCAAGATTTCCTAGCCCTTGACAATGAGCAGTTCTTC.

On this clonotype itself: Its ends do not fully match the called genes, so a read error is possible. The gene calls are TRBV13 and TRBJ2-5; D perhaps matches TRBD2 (6 bases). This CDR3 has 13 residues. The germline V gene has CDR1 PRHDT and CDR2 FYEKMQ (reference sequence). The CDR3 DNA reads TGTGCCAGCAACTTAGGGGACTCAGAGACCCAGTACTTC. This translates into CASNLGDSETQYF.

This sequence joins TRBV12-5 and TRBJ2-2; weak D call: TRBD2 (6 bases). CDR1 is LGHNT, CDR2 FRNRAP, per germline. This CDR3 contains 13 residues. Trimming stripped 7 bases from V and 5 bases from J, with 11 bases between. This CDR3 is CASEIAETGELFF. The CDR3 DNA sequence: TGTGCTAGTGAAATAGCGGAGACCGGGGAGCTGTTTTTT.

V gene TRBV7-8 combines with J gene TRBJ2-3; tentative D call: TRBD1 (5 bases). V was shortened by 3 bases and J by 3 bases, with 16 bases between the two germline ends. In germline, CDR1 is SGHVS, CDR2 FQNEAQ. This CDR3 is built from 16 residues. The CDR3 DNA reads as TGTGCCAGCAGCTTGAAGGGGCTGGAGAGGACAGATACGCAGTATTTT. Encoded protein: CASSLKGLERTDTQYF.